These 30 T cell receptor beta chains were sequenced from one sample in a study of esophageal squamous cell carcinoma under preoperative chemotherapy. The time point is: before preoperative PTX-NDP chemotherapy. Each CDR3 protein gets one entry after TCRdb re-called the PCR reads with MiXCR. The data show approximately 15,000 distinct CDR3 sequences, 60% seen once. Sampling was carried out from a patient given preoperative chemotherapy. The receptors were gathered from a human donor with esophageal squamous cell carcinoma. The donor label of this sample is uncertain.

This chain uses TRBV6-1 with TRBJ2-1; 10 bases align to TRBD2. Trimming took 6 bases from V and 5 from J; bases not matched to a gene: 7. CDR3 length: 15 amino acids. Germline V gene lookup returns CDR1 MNHNS and CDR2 SASEGT. The CDR3 DNA reads as TGTGCCAGCAGCAAACTAGCGGGAATCAACAATGAGCAGTTCTTC. It specifies CASSKLAGINNEQFF.

A note on this clonotype: Germline is not matched at one junction end, which may reflect a read error. DNA of the CDR3: TGTGCCAGCAGCTCGGGAGGCGGGGGCTTTAGCACAGAGACGCAGTACTTT. It translates to CASSSGGGGFSTETQYF. The V call is TRBV11-2, the J call TRBJ2-3, with D perhaps TRBD2 (7 bases). CDR3 length: 17 residues. Per the germline V gene, CDR1 is SGHAT and CDR2 is FQNNGV.

Relative to its sample, this clonotype is medium-sized. The V call is TRBV6-4, the J call TRBJ2-3, with 8 positions matching TRBD2. V dropped 0 bases and J dropped 0; count of bases not matched to a gene: 2. Germline CDR1 is MRHNA and CDR2 is SNTAGT. CDR3 length equals 16 residues. The CDR3 nucleotides read TGTGCCAGCAGTGACTCGGCGGGAGGTAGCACAGATACGCAGTATTTT. It yields the protein CASSDSAGGSTDTQYF.

The chain couples TRBV11-3 to TRBJ2-4; D ambiguous. V lost 5 bases and J lost 4, with 6 bases in between. The V gene's germline CDR1 is SGHNT and CDR2 YENEEA. This CDR3 is 12 amino acids long. CDR3 loop: CASSRTKNIQYF. The CDR3 DNA is TGTGCCAGCAGCCGGACGAAAAACATTCAGTACTTC. The full variable domain, in which reference TRBV11-3 and TRBJ2-4 provide the parts outside the CDR3, is EAGVVQSPRYKIIEKKQPVAFWCNPISGHNTLYWYLQNLGQGPELLIRYENEEAVDDSQLPKDRFSAERLKGVDSTLKIQPAELGDSAVYLCASSRTKNIQYFGAGTRLSVL.

The CDR3 DNA is TGTGCGGGGGCCGGGGGGCCCGCACGAGAGACGCAGTACTTC. Residues: CAGAGGPARETQYF. This sequence joins TRBV12-5 and TRBJ2-3, with D possibly matching TRBD2 (7 bases). The J call is doubtful: the DNA matches TRBJ2-7 better. The CDR3 length is 14 residues. CDR1 and CDR2 from the germline V gene are LGHNT and FRNRAP.

The sample holds many counts of this clonotype. The V call is TRBV6-5, the J call TRBJ2-2; 10 bases align to TRBD2. CDR3 size: 17 residues. The germline CDR1 and CDR2 sequences are MNHEY and SVGAGI. V shed 2 bases, J shed 2 bases, and the junction held 5 bases outside the gene matches. CDR3 coding DNA: TGTGCCAGCAGTTACCGCCTAGCGGGAGCTAACACCGGGGAGCTGTTTTTT. Translation gives CASSYRLAGANTGELFF.

This chain connects TRBV6-1 to TRBJ2-5, with 11 bases matching TRBD2. The CDR3 contains 14 residues. The J segment lost 11 bases and the V segment lost 8 bases, leaving 13 bases of the junction unmatched. Germline V gives CDR1 MNHNS, CDR2 SASEGT. This chain's CDR3 is CASQLAGAGSEQYF. CDR3 sequence (DNA): TGTGCCAGCCAACTAGCGGGAGCCGGAAGTGAGCAGTACTTC.

Comment on this clonotype: The germline gene is not matched at one end of the junction; a read error may be the cause. CDR3 sequence: CPSSGAIGVELFF. DNA for the CDR3: TGTCCCAGCAGTGGTGCGATAGGGGTGGAGCTGTTCTTC. This chain joins TRBV6-1 and TRBJ2-1, with D tentatively TRBD1 (5 bases). There are 13 residues in the CDR3. Germline loops: CDR1 MNHNS, CDR2 SASEGT.

DNA for the CDR3: TGTGCCAGCAGTGTCAGGGGAAACTCTGGAAACACCATATATTTT. Translating it yields CASSVRGNSGNTIYF. The chain links TRBV6-1 to TRBJ1-3; tentative D call: TRBD1 (6 bases). V was shortened by 4 bases and J by 0 bases, with 10 bases between the two germline ends. The CDR3 is made up of 15 amino acids. Germline V lookup: CDR1 MNHNS, CDR2 SASEGT.

About this clonotype itself: At one end, the junction sequence differs from germline, possibly due to a read error. The CDR3 here is CASRPPGGRGTNTQYF. CDR3 nucleotides: TGTGCCAGCAGACCCCCGGGGGGGAGAGGCACAAATACGCAGTATTTT. This chain connects TRBV6-1 to TRBJ2-3, with 8 bases aligning to TRBD2. Germline values: CDR1 MNHNS, CDR2 SASEGT. This CDR3 has 16 residues.

The genes are TRBV6-1 and TRBJ2-1, with 8 bases fitting TRBD1. The J call may be in error: the DNA end matches TRBJ2-7 better. The length of the CDR3 is 14 residues. Germline V gene data show CDR1 as MNHNS and CDR2 as SASEGT. CDR3 protein: CASTDRGAGKEQYF. CDR3 DNA: TGTGCCAGCACCGACAGGGGCGCGGGAAAGGAGCAGTACTTC.

This clonotype is classed as medium-sized. Just one base apart from a much larger clone, this may be a read error. V gene TRBV6-5 combines with J gene TRBJ2-5, with 7 bases identical to TRBD1. This CDR3 is 15 amino acids long. Trimming removed 2 bases from V and 11 bases from J; junction bases left unmatched: 14. The germline V gene has CDR1 MNHEY and CDR2 SVGAGI. As DNA, the CDR3 is TGTGCCAGCAGTTACGGCGGACAGGCCTTCAGTGAGCAGTACTTC. Protein: CASSYGGQAFSEQYF.

A word on this clonotype: Sequence at one end of the junction differs from germline and may be a read error. The J gene is TRBJ2-4, the V gene TRBV10-3, with D unclear. CDR3 size: 14 residues. The germline CDR1 and CDR2 sequences are ENHRY and SYGVKD. The CDR3: CAISDGPAKDIQYF. Here the CDR3 DNA reads TGTGCGATCAGTGACGGGCCGGCCAAAGACATCCAGTACTTC.

The count of this clonotype is one. The chain has TRBV6-5 and TRBJ2-5; no clear D. The DNA end is more similar to TRBJ2-1, so the J call may be wrong. Germline V gene lookup returns CDR1 MNHEY and CDR2 SVGAGI. CDR3 length equals 13 residues. The CDR3 bases are TGTGCCAGCAGTTTTACCCTGTACAATGAGCAGTTCTTC. Its protein is CASSFTLYNEQFF.

This chain connects TRBV6-1 to TRBJ2-3, with TRBD2 matching over 8 bases. The J call is in doubt because the DNA end fits TRBJ2-7 better. Germline CDR1 is MNHNS and CDR2 is SASEGT. There are 18 residues in the CDR3. Here the CDR3 DNA reads TGTGCCAGCAGTGAAGCCCCCGGGGGTAGCGGGGCCCAAGATACGCAGTACTTC. Amino acids: CASSEAPGGSGAQDTQYF.

This clonotype was detected many times. CDR3 residues: CASSDMSGINEQYF. CDR3 in DNA: TGTGCCAGCAGCGACATGAGCGGGATAAATGAGCAGTACTTC. The chain uses TRBV6-1 and TRBJ2-1; TRBD2 matches at 7 bases. The J call could be wrong; TRBJ2-7 is a better fit for the DNA end. The CDR3 is made up of 14 amino acids. CDR1 MNHNS and CDR2 SASEGT come from the germline V gene.

This clonotype showed up many times. The chain employs TRBV6-5 and TRBJ1-4; 7 nucleotides match TRBD1. This CDR3 comprises 15 residues. The V gene's germline CDR1 is MNHEY and CDR2 SVGAGI. J lost 7 bases, V lost 5 bases, and 10 bases had no gene match. The CDR3: CASSASTGSSEKLFF. CDR3 DNA: TGTGCCAGCAGTGCCTCGACAGGGAGTAGTGAAAAACTGTTTTTT.

In regard to this clonotype: A junction end diverges from the germline sequence, so it may reflect a read error. The chain recombines TRBV6-1 with TRBJ2-5; D is tentatively TRBD1 or TRBD2 (6 bases each). Germline CDR1 reads MNHNS; CDR2 reads SASEGT. This CDR3 has 15 amino acids. The CDR3 DNA follows: TGTGCCAGGAGTGAAGGGGGGCGTGACCACGAGACCCAGTATTTC. Its translation: CARSEGGRDHETQYF.

The chain carries TRBV6-5 and TRBJ2-3; 7 bases fit TRBD1. The CDR3 loop spans 15 amino acids. Germline values: CDR1 MNHEY, CDR2 SVGAGI. V shed 6 bases and J 5 bases; nucleotides not matched to a gene: 11. The CDR3 DNA sequence: TGTGCCAGCAGCTACGGGCAGGGGGACAAAGATACGCAGTATTTT. It codes for CASSYGQGDKDTQYF.

By share of the sample, this clonotype is medium-sized. This sequence may be a read error, since a much larger clone differs from it by one base. The chain employs TRBV7-2 and TRBJ2-1; TRBD2 matches 8 bases. The J call may be in error: the DNA end matches TRBJ2-7 better. Germline V gene lookup returns CDR1 SGHTA and CDR2 FQGNSA. The CDR3 length is 17 residues. CDR3 DNA sequence: TGTGCCAGCAGCTTCGGTTTAGCGGGATCCTCCTACAATGAGCAGTACTTC. Its translation: CASSFGLAGSSYNEQYF.

The rearrangement links TRBV6-4 to TRBJ2-2; 9 nucleotides align to TRBD2. Near its end, the DNA agrees better with TRBJ2-3, so the J call may be wrong. The germline V gene has CDR1 MRHNA and CDR2 SNTAGT. CDR3 length: 13 residues. The chain's CDR3 is CASGTSNTGEQYF. Written as DNA, the CDR3 is TGTGCCAGCGGGACTAGCAACACCGGGGAGCAGTATTTT.

By share, this clonotype ranks as medium-sized. This chain joins TRBV6-1 and TRBJ2-7; TRBD2 matches at 13 bases. This CDR3 region has 15 residues. The J segment lost 4 bases and the V segment lost 1 base, leaving 1 base of the junction unmatched. The germline CDR1 and CDR2 sequences are MNHNS and SASEGT. CDR3 sequence: CASSEGTSGSYEQYF. DNA of the CDR3: TGTGCCAGCAGTGAAGGGACTAGCGGGAGTTACGAGCAGTACTTC.

This clonotype was counted a few times. An end of the junction differs from the germline gene, which may be a read error. V is TRBV6-1 and J is TRBJ2-3; 10 bases align to TRBD2. Per germline, CDR1 MNHNS and CDR2 SASEGT. This CDR3 contains 14 residues. The CDR3 region has the DNA TGTGCCAGCGCTAGCGGGGGAGACAAAGATACTCAGTATTTT. This codes for CASASGGDKDTQYF.

The gene calls are TRBV6-1 and TRBJ2-4, with D perhaps assigned TRBD1 or TRBD2 (5 bases each). The CDR3 sequence is 14 residues long. CDR1 is MNHNS, CDR2 SASEGT, per germline. In DNA form, the CDR3 reads TGTGGCGGCCCGGGGCTGTGCGCCCAGAACACGCAGTACTTC. Translated, it gives CGGPGLCAQNTQYF.

The chain combines TRBV6-1 with TRBJ2-5, with 10 positions matching TRBD2. TRBJ2-1 matches the DNA end more closely, so the J call is doubtful. The CDR3 spans 15 residues. Germline values: CDR1 MNHNS, CDR2 SASEGT. For the CDR3, the DNA is TGTGCCAGCAGTGCCGGGACTAGCGACCCAAAGAGGCAGTTCTTC. Protein sequence: CASSAGTSDPKRQFF.

The V and J genes are TRBV6-1 and TRBJ1-2, with 8 bases matching TRBD1. V trimming: 3 bases; J trimming: 2 bases; junction bases outside the gene matches: 5. This CDR3 has 15 amino acids. CDR1 and CDR2 from the germline V gene are MNHNS and SASEGT. This CDR3 reads CASSDRGQVNYGYTF. The CDR3 DNA sequence: TGTGCCAGCAGTGATCGGGGACAGGTGAACTATGGCTACACCTTC.

This rearrangement joins TRBV14 to TRBJ2-1, with 10 bases that match TRBD2. The length of the CDR3 is 15 residues. CDR1 and CDR2 from the germline V gene are SGHDN and FVKESK. J gave up 9 bases and V 4 bases, and 9 bases lay outside the gene matches. The CDR3 protein is CASSPISGGTGEQFF. Here the CDR3 DNA reads TGTGCCAGCAGCCCGATTAGCGGGGGGACCGGTGAGCAGTTCTTC.

The chain has TRBV6-1 and TRBJ2-1; the D is unclear. This CDR3 is 14 amino acids long. CDR1 and CDR2 (germline): MNHNS, SASEGT. V lost 6 bases and J lost 8, with 17 bases in between. CDR3 loop: CASRTGVTRDEQFF. The CDR3 DNA reads as TGTGCCAGCAGGACGGGTGTGACCAGAGATGAGCAGTTCTTC.

V and J are TRBV6-1 and TRBJ2-1, with 9 bases lining up with TRBD1. Germline loops: CDR1 MNHNS, CDR2 SASEGT. The V and J ends lost 6 bases and 10 bases, in that order; junction bases with no gene match: 16. This CDR3 has 16 residues. The CDR3 here is CASRRGTGPSQFEQFF. The CDR3 DNA reads as TGTGCCAGCAGGAGGGGGACAGGGCCGTCTCAATTCGAGCAGTTCTTC.

This clonotype occurred once. The chain recombines TRBV6-1 with TRBJ2-1; D remains unclear. Trimming cost V 6 bases and J 13 bases, with 19 bases left between them. Germline CDR1 and CDR2: MNHNS and SASEGT. The CDR3 is 13 amino acids. Written as DNA, the CDR3 is TGTGCCAGCAGCTGGGGTATCCGAGAGACCCAGTTCTTC. Protein product: CASSWGIRETQFF.